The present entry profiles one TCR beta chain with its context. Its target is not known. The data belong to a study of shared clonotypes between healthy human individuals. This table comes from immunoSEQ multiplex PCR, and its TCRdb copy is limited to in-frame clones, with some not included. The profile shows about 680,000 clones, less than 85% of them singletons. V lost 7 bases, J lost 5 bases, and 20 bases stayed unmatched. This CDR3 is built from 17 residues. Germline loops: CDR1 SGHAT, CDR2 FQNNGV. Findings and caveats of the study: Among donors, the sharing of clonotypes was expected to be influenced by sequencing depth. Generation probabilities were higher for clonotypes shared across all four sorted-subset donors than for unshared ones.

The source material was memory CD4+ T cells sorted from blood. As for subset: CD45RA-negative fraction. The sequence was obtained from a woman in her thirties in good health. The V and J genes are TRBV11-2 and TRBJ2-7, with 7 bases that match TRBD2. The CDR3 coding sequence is TGTGCCAGCAAGGGGCTGGGGCATCGGCGGGAGAACAACGAGCAGTACTTC. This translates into CASKGLGHRRENNEQYF.